What follows describes a single TCR beta chain. The target of this receptor is not known. No base quality information exists; no much larger clone differs at one position. The library was obtained by RT-PCR. These reads were obtained on an Illumina HiSeq 2500. Clones were called with MiXCR by TCRdb after fastp trimmed the public reads at Q25, and only in-frame beta chains were retained. Rows are unified per CDR3 protein, each entry keeping the most common DNA and genes. The sample yields fewer than 800,000 distinct CDR3 sequences; roughly 14% were counted once. The ten largest clones take up 11% of the sample. These data originate in a study of response to subunit inactivated influenza vaccine listed by TCRdb under 2018. For the wider study: The study used deep quantitative T cell receptor repertoire profiling to track responses to a trivalent subunit inactivated influenza vaccine.

The research as a whole found: The authors suggested that each seasonal influenza vaccination may recruit only a limited number of new T cells.

The junction shows trimming of 4 bases on V and 12 bases on J, plus 10 bases between the germline ends. The CDR3 starts with the cysteine, ends with the phenylalanine, and has 12 residues. This entry keeps only the CDR3 DNA: 36 bases, framed from base 1. For CDR1 and CDR2, the germline V gene (reference sequence) lists SEHNR and FQNEAQ. The chain links TRBV7-9 with TRBJ1-6; no D gene is confidently identified. Sample: PBMCs from blood, taken about 12 days after vaccination. This TCR derives from a man aged 50-60 years who received an inactivated influenza vaccine. Donor details come from another sample of the same person, matched by shared clones. The CDR3 reads CASSSPYEPLHF. The DNA is TGTGCCAGCAGCTCCCCTTATGAACCCCTCCACTTT.